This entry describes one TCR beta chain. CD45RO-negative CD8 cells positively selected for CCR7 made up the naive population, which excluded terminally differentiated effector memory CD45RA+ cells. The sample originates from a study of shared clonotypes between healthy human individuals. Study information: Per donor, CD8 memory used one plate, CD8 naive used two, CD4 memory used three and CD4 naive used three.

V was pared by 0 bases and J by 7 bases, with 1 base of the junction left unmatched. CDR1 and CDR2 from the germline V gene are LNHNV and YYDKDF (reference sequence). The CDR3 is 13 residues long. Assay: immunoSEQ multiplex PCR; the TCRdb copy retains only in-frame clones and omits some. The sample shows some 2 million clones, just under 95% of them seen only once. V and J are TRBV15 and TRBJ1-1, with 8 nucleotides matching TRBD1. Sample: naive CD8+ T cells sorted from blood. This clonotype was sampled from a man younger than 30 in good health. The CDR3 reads CATSRETGDEAFF. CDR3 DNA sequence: TGTGCCACCAGCAGAGAGACAGGGGATGAAGCTTTCTTT.